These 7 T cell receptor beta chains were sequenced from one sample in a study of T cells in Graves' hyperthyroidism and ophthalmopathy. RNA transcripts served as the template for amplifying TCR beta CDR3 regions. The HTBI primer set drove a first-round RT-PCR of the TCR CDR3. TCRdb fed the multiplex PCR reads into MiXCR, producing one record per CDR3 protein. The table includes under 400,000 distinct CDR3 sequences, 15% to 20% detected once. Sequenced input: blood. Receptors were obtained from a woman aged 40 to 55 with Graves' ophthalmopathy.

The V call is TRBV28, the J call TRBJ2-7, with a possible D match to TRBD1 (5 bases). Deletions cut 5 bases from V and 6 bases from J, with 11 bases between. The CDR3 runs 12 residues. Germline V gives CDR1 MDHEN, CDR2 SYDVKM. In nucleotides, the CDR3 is TGTGCCAGCAGTCCAGGGATAGGCGAGCAGTACTTC. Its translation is CASSPGIGEQYF.

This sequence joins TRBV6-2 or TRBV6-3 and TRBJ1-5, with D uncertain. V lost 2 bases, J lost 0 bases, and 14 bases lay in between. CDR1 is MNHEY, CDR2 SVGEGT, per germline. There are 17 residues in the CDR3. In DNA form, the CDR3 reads TGTGCCAGCAGTTACGGATTTTCCGACTATAGCAATCAGCCCCAGCATTTT. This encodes CASSYGFSDYSNQPQHF.

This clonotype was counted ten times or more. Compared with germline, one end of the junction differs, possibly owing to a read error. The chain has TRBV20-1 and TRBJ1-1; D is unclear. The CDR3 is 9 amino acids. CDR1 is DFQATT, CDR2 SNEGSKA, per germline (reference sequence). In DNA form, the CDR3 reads TGCAGTGCTAGGCGTCCGCCCGGATTT. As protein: CSARRPPGF.

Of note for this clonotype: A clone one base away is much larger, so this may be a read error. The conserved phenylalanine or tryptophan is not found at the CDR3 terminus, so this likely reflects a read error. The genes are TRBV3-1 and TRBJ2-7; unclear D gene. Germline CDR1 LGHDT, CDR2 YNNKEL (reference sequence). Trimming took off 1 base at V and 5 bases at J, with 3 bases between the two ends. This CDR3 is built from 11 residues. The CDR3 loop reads CASSQAHEQYY. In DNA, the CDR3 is TGTGCCAGCAGCCAAGCCCACGAGCAGTACTAC.

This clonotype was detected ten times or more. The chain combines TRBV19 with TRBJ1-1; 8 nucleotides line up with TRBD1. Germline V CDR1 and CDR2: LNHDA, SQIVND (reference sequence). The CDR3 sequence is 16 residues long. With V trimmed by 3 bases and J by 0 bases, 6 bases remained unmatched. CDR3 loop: CASSIGTGKLNTEAFF. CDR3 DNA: TGTGCCAGTAGTATCGGGACAGGAAAGTTGAACACTGAAGCTTTCTTT.

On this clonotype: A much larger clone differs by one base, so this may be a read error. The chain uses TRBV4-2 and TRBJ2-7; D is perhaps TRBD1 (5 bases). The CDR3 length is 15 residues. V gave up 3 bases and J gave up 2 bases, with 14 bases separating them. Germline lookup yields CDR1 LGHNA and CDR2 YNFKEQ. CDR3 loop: CASSQARGAAYEQYF. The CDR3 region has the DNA TGTGCCAGCAGCCAGGCTCGTGGGGCTGCCTACGAGCAGTACTTC.

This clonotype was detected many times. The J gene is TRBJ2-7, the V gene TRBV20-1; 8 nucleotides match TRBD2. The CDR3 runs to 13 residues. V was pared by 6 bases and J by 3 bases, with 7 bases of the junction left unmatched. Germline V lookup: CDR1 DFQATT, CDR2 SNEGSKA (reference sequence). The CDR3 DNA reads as TGCAGTGCCTCAGCGGGAGAGAGCTACGAGCAGTACTTC. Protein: CSASAGESYEQYF.